This is a list of T cell receptor beta chains from one sample in a study of blood T cell repertoires in COVID-19. TCRdb keeps only in-frame clones here, not all; method: immunoSEQ multiplex PCR. The sample shows 60,000 to 75,000 clones, 88% of them seen only once. The source material was peripheral blood. All receptors derive from a human donor in a cohort sampled during active COVID-19. The CDR3 runs from the conserved cysteine through the conserved F or W. The D gene is left open where the match is weak. Rows may omit the clone size; those that give it use once, few, many or a size class.

V	J	size	D	length	DNA	CDR3
TRBV7-9	TRBJ2-1	-	TRBD2	16	TGTGCCAGCAGCCGGGAGGGGCTAAGCTCCTACAATGAGCAGTTCTTC	CASSREGLSSYNEQFF
TRBV4-1	TRBJ2-7	once	-	17	TGCGCCAGCAGCCCGAGTAGCGGCCGGGACGGGGACTACGAGCAGTACTTC	CASSPSSGRDGDYEQYF
TRBV5-1	TRBJ2-5	-	TRBD2	18	TGCGCCAGCAGCTCGGGACTAGCGGGAGGGCCGCTCGGAGAGACCCAGTACTTC	CASSSGLAGGPLGETQYF
TRBV4-3	TRBJ1-2	-	-	15	TGCGCCAGCAGCCAAGACCCGGTGGTGCGAGAGGGCTACACCTTC	CASSQDPVVREGYTF
TRBV9	TRBJ2-2	once	TRBD1	15	TGTGCCAGCAGCGCCGGGGACAGGGACACCGGGGAGCTGTTTTTT	CASSAGDRDTGELFF
TRBV19	TRBJ1-5	-	-	17	TGTGCCAGTAGTATAGGGGAGGCTGAATGGGGCAATCAGCCCCAGCATTTT	CASSIGEAEWGNQPQHF
TRBV10-1	TRBJ2-7	few	TRBD2	13	TGCGCCAGCTCTACTAGCGGGAGCTACGAGCAGTACTTC	CASSTSGSYEQYF
TRBV28	TRBJ2-3	-	-	13	TGTGCCAGTGGAGGGGTGAGCACAGATACGCAGTATTTT	CASGGVSTDTQYF
TRBV7-9	TRBJ2-5	-	-	13	TGTGCCAGCAGAAGCCCTAGCTGGGAGACCCAGTACTTC	CASRSPSWETQYF
TRBV30	TRBJ1-3	-	-	15	TGTGCCTGGACCCTCGGGATGGGCTCTGGAAACACCATATATTTT	CAWTLGMGSGNTIYF
TRBV24-1	TRBJ2-3	-	TRBD1	18	TGTGCCACCAGTGATTTGCTTCGGGACAGGGGGCGCATCGATACGCAGTATTTT	CATSDLLRDRGRIDTQYF
TRBV10-3	TRBJ1-1	-	-	18	TGTGCCATCAGTGAGTCGAAAGGTAGGGTACAGGGAATGAATCGCGCTTTCTTT	CAISESKGRVQGMNRAFF
TRBV5-1	TRBJ1-6	-	-	15	TGCGCCAGCAGCTTGGTGGTCAGCTATAATTCACCCCTCCACTTT	CASSLVVSYNSPLHF
TRBV28	TRBJ2-4	-	TRBD2	16	TGTGCCAGCAACTCCCTACTAGCGGGGTTTGGAAACATTCAGTACTTC	CASNSLLAGFGNIQYF
TRBV12-3/TRBV12-4	TRBJ1-5	-	-	13	TGTGCCAGCAGTTCCGGGGGTGGACAGCCCCAGCATTTT	CASSSGGGQPQHF
TRBV3-1/TRBV3-2	TRBJ1-1	-	TRBD1	15	TGTGCCAGCAGCTCCCGGGACAGGGCGAACACTGAAGCTTTCTTT	CASSSRDRANTEAFF
TRBV7-2	TRBJ2-2	-	TRBD1	18	TGTGCCAGCAGCTTAGTAGTAGGGGGCAGGAGGAGCACCGGGGAGCTGTTTTTT	CASSLVVGGRRSTGELFF
TRBV5-1	TRBJ2-7	-	TRBD2	14	TGCGCCAGCAGCGTTAGCGGGAGCATCGACGAGCAGTACTTC	CASSVSGSIDEQYF
TRBV3-1/TRBV3-2	TRBJ1-1	-	TRBD1	15	TGTGCCAGCAGCCAAAATACAGGGGGCGTCACTGAAGCTTTCTTT	CASSQNTGGVTEAFF
TRBV6-2/TRBV6-3	TRBJ1-1	once	-	14	TGTGCCAGCAGCCCCGTGATCATTTCGAGTGAAGCTTTCTTT	CASSPVIISSEAFF
TRBV19	TRBJ2-7	once	TRBD1	16	TGTGCCAGTAGTTACAAGACAGGGTTGTCCTCCTACGAGCAGTACTTC	CASSYKTGLSSYEQYF
TRBV7-3	TRBJ2-5	-	-	14	TGTGCCAGCAGCCGCGGAGTTGACCAAGAGACCCAGTACTTC	CASSRGVDQETQYF
TRBV27	TRBJ1-6	few	-	17	TGTGCCAGCAGTCCAAGGGGCGTAAGCTCCTATAATTCACCCCTCCACTTT	CASSPRGVSSYNSPLHF
TRBV7-9	TRBJ1-1	-	TRBD1	13	TGTGCCAGCAGCTTAGTCCAGGGGGCTGAAGCTTTCTTT	CASSLVQGAEAFF
TRBV14	TRBJ2-5	-	TRBD2	15	TGTGCCAGCAGCCATCAGACTAGCGGAAAAGAGACCCAGTACTTC	CASSHQTSGKETQYF
TRBV6-5	TRBJ1-1	-	-	13	TGTGCCAGCAGTTACACGGGGAACACTGAAGCTTTCTTT	CASSYTGNTEAFF
TRBV28	TRBJ1-6	-	TRBD1	16	TGTGCCAGCAGAAGGGGGCTGTGGACCTATAATTCACCCCTCCACTTT	CASRRGLWTYNSPLHF
TRBV3-1/TRBV3-2	TRBJ1-1	-	TRBD1	14	TGTGCCAGCAGAAGAGGACAGGGGAACACTGAAGCTTTCTTT	CASRRGQGNTEAFF
TRBV5-1	TRBJ1-5	-	-	13	TGCGCCAGCAGCTTCACAAGCAATCAGCCCCAGCATTTT	CASSFTSNQPQHF
TRBV5-1	TRBJ2-7	-	TRBD2	16	TGCGCCAGCAGCGTTACACGCGGGACTAGAAGGACCGAGCAGTACTTC	CASSVTRGTRRTEQYF
TRBV18	TRBJ2-7	-	-	13	TGTGCCAGCTCACCAGCCAGCTCCTACGAGCAGTACTTC	CASSPASSYEQYF
TRBV12-3/TRBV12-4	TRBJ2-1	-	-	13	TGTGCCAGCAGCCGAGCGACTTACAATGAGCAGTTCTTC	CASSRATYNEQFF
TRBV2	TRBJ1-5	-	TRBD1	14	TGTGCCAGCAGTGAGGACAGGGTAGGTCAGCCCCAGCATTTT	CASSEDRVGQPQHF
TRBV5-6	TRBJ2-7	many	-	15	TGTGCCAGCAGATCAGACTGGGGCCCTCTAGGTGAGCAGTACTTC	CASRSDWGPLGEQYF
TRBV5-1	TRBJ2-3	once	TRBD2	17	TGCGCCAGCAGCCCGGAGGGACTAGCGGTACCCACAGATACGCAGTATTTT	CASSPEGLAVPTDTQYF
TRBV5-4	TRBJ2-5	-	-	15	TGTGCCAGCAGCTCTACTTCAGAGGGCGTTGAGACCCAGTACTTC	CASSSTSEGVETQYF
TRBV19	TRBJ2-2	-	-	16	TGTGCCAGTAGTATACCCAAAGACTGGAACACCGGGGAGCTGTTTTTT	CASSIPKDWNTGELFF
TRBV5-1	TRBJ2-3	once	-	12	TGCGCCAGCAGTTTCCCAGGGGAGACGCAGTATTTT	CASSFPGETQYF
TRBV11-2	TRBJ2-7	few	-	13	TGTGCCAGCAGCTTAGTGGGCCAGAACGAGCAGTACTTC	CASSLVGQNEQYF
TRBV6-5	TRBJ2-7	-	-	14	TGTGCCAGCAGTTTCTCGTCGACTAGGAACGAGCAGTACTTC	CASSFSSTRNEQYF
TRBV28	TRBJ2-7	-	TRBD2	14	TGTGCCAGCAGTCGTCCGGGACTAGCAGACGAGCAGTACTTC	CASSRPGLADEQYF
TRBV7-9	TRBJ1-6	many	TRBD1	15	TGTGCCAGCAGCTTCCCGGGACAGTCGAATTCACCCCTCCACTTT	CASSFPGQSNSPLHF
TRBV6-5	TRBJ2-3	-	TRBD2	14	TGTGCCAGCAGTCCCACTAGCGGCACAGATACGCAGTATTTT	CASSPTSGTDTQYF
TRBV3-1/TRBV3-2	TRBJ2-3	-	-	15	TGTGCCACCGGGTTGGGTCAACCTAGCACAGATACGCAGTATTTT	CATGLGQPSTDTQYF
TRBV18	TRBJ2-1	-	TRBD2	16	TGTGCCAGCTCACCCGTGGCGACTAGCGGGGAAGATGAGCAGTTCTTC	CASSPVATSGEDEQFF